This TCR beta chain was sequenced for a study of cytomegalovirus exposure and HLA in healthy donors. Germline V lookup: CDR1 SGDLS, CDR2 YYNGEE. Trimming removed 0 bases from V and 2 bases from J, with 4 bases in between. This CDR3 contains 13 residues. PCR primers comprised 60 Vbeta and 13 Jbeta primers. Libraries were prepared by immunoSEQ multiplex PCR; TCRdb keeps only in-frame clonotypes and omits some of them. The sample lists approximately 100,000 clones; around 62% were seen once. The sample consisted of PBMCs. The chain uses TRBV9 and TRBJ2-3; D gene ambiguous. The TCR sequence derives from a man aged 25 to 45 in good health and CMV-seropositive. The CDR3 region has the DNA TGTGCCAGCAGCGTAGCCCACACAGATACGCAGTATTTT. Translating it yields CASSVAHTDTQYF.